The clone carrying this TCR beta chain was detected only a few times. V was pared by 2 bases and J by 1 base, with 14 bases of the junction left unmatched. This CDR3 is 19 amino acids long. Each CDR3 protein is one row after TCRdb ran MiXCR on the 5' RACE reads. This sample has 25,000 to 30,000 distinct CDR3 sequences, with roughly 8.4% found just once. The record originates from a study of spatial heterogeneity in lung cancer. Across the study: A unique TCR and UMI combination showed up more than ten times in raw reads, on average.

Specified time point: sample taken at primary tumor resection. The study sequenced unsorted whole RNA from tumor, nontumor lung or frozen PBMC. The TCR sequence derives from a female donor with early-stage non-small cell lung cancer. Specimen: PBMCs, collected at surgery. The rearrangement uses TRBV12-3 or TRBV12-4 and TRBJ1-5, with TRBD1 matching over 7 bases. The CDR3 reads CASSLPLRLRDRSNQPQHF. In DNA form, the CDR3 reads TGTGCCAGCAGTTTACCTTTAAGACTCCGGGACAGAAGCAATCAGCCCCAGCATTTT.